The entry below describes one T cell receptor (beta chain). Its antigen is unknown. The data stem from a study of CD8 T cells in Susac syndrome. TEMRA cells were FACS-enriched and CD8+ and CD4+ T cells negatively isolated. Germline lookup yields CDR1 SGHAT and CDR2 FQNNGV. CDR3 size: 13 residues. The germline V and J ends were trimmed by 1 base and 2 bases, with 4 bases remaining between them. An input of 0.5 to 1 ug of RNA was subjected to reverse transcription using random hexamers. Amplification of TCR beta CDR3 used immunoSEQ multiplex PCR across 54 Vbeta and 13 Jbeta. TCRdb re-called the immunoSEQ multiplex PCR reads through MiXCR, storing one row per CDR3 protein. The sample yields about 400,000 distinct CDR3 sequences, about 85% seen once. Study-wide findings and caveats: A relatively small number of individuals underwent TCR sequencing and HLA analysis.

V is TRBV11-2 and J is TRBJ2-3, with unresolved D. Sequencing input: CD8+ T cells from PBMCs. The receptor was isolated from a human donor with multiple sclerosis. CDR3 sequence reads: CASSLAHTDTQYF. The CDR3 region has the DNA TGTGCCAGCAGCTTAGCACACACAGATACGCAGTATTTT.